This TCR beta chain is from a study of blood T cell repertoires in COVID-19. J was trimmed by 4 bases and V by 4 bases; bases with no gene match: 14. The CDR3 contains 17 residues. From germline, CDR1 is SGHRS and CDR2 YFSETQ. Only in-frame clones appear in the TCRdb table, and some are missing; sequencing was by immunoSEQ multiplex PCR. The data hold 150,000 to 200,000 clones, with 70% to 80% observed a single time. The rearrangement uses TRBV5-1 and TRBJ1-2, with 9 bases matching TRBD1. Source material: PBMCs or T cells enriched from blood (not recorded which). The origin of this receptor is a woman between 45 and 60 years old who had recovered from COVID-19. Here the CDR3 DNA reads TGCGCCAGCAGCCTACACCTACCGGGACAGGGAGGCTATGGCTACACCTTC. Amino acids: CASSLHLPGQGGYGYTF.